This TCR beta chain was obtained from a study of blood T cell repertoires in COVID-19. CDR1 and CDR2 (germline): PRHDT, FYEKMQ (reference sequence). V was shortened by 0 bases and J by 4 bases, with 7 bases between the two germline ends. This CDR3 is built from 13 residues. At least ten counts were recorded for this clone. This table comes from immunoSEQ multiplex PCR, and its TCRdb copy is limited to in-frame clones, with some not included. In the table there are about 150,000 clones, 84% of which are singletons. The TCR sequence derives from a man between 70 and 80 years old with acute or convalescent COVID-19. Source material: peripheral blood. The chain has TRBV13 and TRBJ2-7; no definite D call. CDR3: CASSLGGLYEQYF. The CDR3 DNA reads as TGTGCCAGCAGCTTAGGGGGCTTGTACGAGCAGTACTTC.